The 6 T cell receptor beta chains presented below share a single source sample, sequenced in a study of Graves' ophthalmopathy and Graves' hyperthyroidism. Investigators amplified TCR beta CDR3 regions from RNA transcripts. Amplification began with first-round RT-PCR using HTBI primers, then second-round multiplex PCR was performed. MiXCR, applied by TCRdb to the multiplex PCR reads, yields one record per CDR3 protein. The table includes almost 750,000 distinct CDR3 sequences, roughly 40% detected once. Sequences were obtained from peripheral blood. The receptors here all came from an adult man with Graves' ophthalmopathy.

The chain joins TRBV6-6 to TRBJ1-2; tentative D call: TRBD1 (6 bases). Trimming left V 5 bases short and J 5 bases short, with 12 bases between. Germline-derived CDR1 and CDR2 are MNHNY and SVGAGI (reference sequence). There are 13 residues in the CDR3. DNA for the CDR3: TGTGCCAGCAGTCCCCAGGGGCAGTATGGCTACACCTTC. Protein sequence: CASSPQGQYGYTF.

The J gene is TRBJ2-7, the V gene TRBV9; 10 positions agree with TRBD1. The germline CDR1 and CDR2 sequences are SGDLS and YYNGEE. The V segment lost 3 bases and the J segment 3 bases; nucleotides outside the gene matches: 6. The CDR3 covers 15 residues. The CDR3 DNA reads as TGTGCCAGCAGCGAGGGGACAGGGGTTGGCTACGAGCAGTACTTC. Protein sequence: CASSEGTGVGYEQYF.

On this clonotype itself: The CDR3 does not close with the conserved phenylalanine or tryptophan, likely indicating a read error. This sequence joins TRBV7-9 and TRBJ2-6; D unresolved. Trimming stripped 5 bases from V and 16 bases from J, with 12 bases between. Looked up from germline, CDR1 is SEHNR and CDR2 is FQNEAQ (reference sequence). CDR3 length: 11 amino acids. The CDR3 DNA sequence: TGTGCCAGCAGCCCAACAGCAGTGCTGACTAGC. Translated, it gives CASSPTAVLTS.

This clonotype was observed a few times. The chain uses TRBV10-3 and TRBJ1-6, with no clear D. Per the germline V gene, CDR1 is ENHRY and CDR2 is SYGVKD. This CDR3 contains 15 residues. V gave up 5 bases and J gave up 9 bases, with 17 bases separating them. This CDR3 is CAISYDGVSGSPLHF. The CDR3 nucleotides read TGTGCCATCAGTTACGACGGGGTTTCTGGTTCACCCCTCCACTTT.

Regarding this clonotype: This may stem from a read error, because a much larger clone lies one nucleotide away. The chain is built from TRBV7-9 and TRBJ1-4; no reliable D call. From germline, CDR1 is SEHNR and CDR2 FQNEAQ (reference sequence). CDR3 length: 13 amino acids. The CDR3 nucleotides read TGTGCCAGCAGCTTAGCGCCGAATGAAAAACTGTTATTT. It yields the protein CASSLAPNEKLLF.

This CDR3 is CATSRPLGGAQETQYF. Written as DNA, the CDR3 is TGTGCCACCAGCAGACCATTGGGGGGCGCGCAAGAGACCCAGTACTTC. The V and J genes are TRBV15 and TRBJ2-5; the D call may be TRBD1 or TRBD2 (6 bases each). Germline values: CDR1 LNHNV, CDR2 YYDKDF (reference sequence). The germline V and J ends were trimmed by 2 bases and 2 bases, with 15 bases remaining between them. CDR3 length equals 16 residues.